These T cell receptor beta chains were read from a single sample in a study of blood T cell repertoires in COVID-19. Sequencing used immunoSEQ multiplex PCR; TCRdb keeps in-frame clones, though not all of them. The table records under 300,000 clones, more than 85% of them present only once. The sample comprised PBMCs or T cells enriched from blood (not recorded which). The receptors originated from a woman aged 45-59 years who had recovered from COVID-19. Each CDR3 is given with its conserved first and last residue. Each record gives: V gene, J gene, CDR3 protein.

V: TRBV28; J: TRBJ1-2; CDR3: CASSYRGYGYTF
V: TRBV30; J: TRBJ2-5; CDR3: CAWRGSRPETQYF
V: TRBV5-3; J: TRBJ2-5; CDR3: CARSWGQGVQETQYF
V: TRBV19; J: TRBJ1-4; CDR3: CATRWGTGAQFGPDEKLFF
V: TRBV29-1; J: TRBJ2-5; CDR3: CSVGTGTRAETQYF
V: TRBV30; J: TRBJ2-3; CDR3: CAWSTTGLTDTQYF
V: TRBV2; J: TRBJ1-1; CDR3: CASSDPGSGNTEAFF
V: TRBV3-1/TRBV3-2; J: TRBJ2-7; CDR3: CASSPRGLAGCYEQYF
V: TRBV10-3; J: TRBJ2-2; CDR3: CAISDGAKVNTGELFF
V: TRBV29-1; J: TRBJ1-1; CDR3: CSVEPGDPEAFF
V: TRBV7-2; J: TRBJ1-5; CDR3: CASSLLAKGGPQHF
V: TRBV27; J: TRBJ2-7; CDR3: CASSPRRSREQYF
V: TRBV3-1/TRBV3-2; J: TRBJ2-5; CDR3: CASSQAGTGTQYF
V: TRBV28; J: TRBJ2-1; CDR3: CASTLRGNEQFF
V: TRBV30; J: TRBJ1-3; CDR3: CAWSIESGNTIYF
V: TRBV28; J: TRBJ1-1; CDR3: CASLRGNTEAFF
V: TRBV19; J: TRBJ2-1; CDR3: CASTPSESSYNEQFF
V: TRBV6-1; J: TRBJ1-3; CDR3: CASSEEDSGNTIYF
V: TRBV7-2; J: TRBJ2-7; CDR3: CASSLTGSFYEQYF
V: TRBV3-1/TRBV3-2; J: TRBJ1-1; CDR3: CASRHAGTGSEAFF
V: TRBV6-5; J: TRBJ2-7; CDR3: CASRNAGAESYEQYF
V: TRBV18; J: TRBJ2-6; CDR3: CASLPSRPHSGANVLTF
V: TRBV28; J: TRBJ1-1; CDR3: CASTGGRTEAFF
V: TRBV3-1/TRBV3-2; J: TRBJ1-4; CDR3: CASSPRSGKNEKLFF
V: TRBV21-1; J: TRBJ2-7; CDR3: CASRSPSYEQYF
V: TRBV28; J: TRBJ2-5; CDR3: CASSGGGTGSETQYF
V: TRBV18; J: TRBJ2-1; CDR3: CASSPILAGSYNEQFF
V: TRBV2; J: TRBJ2-1; CDR3: CASRKAGGPNEQFF
V: TRBV6-2/TRBV6-3; J: TRBJ2-1; CDR3: CASSYYLGRGEQFF
V: TRBV5-8; J: TRBJ1-5; CDR3: CASSPRTGYSNQPQHF
V: TRBV10-3; J: TRBJ2-1; CDR3: CASRPGGPLDEQFF
V: TRBV14; J: TRBJ2-7; CDR3: CASSHRLAAYEQYF
V: TRBV28; J: TRBJ1-1; CDR3: CASSLTQALMNTEAFF
V: TRBV6-2/TRBV6-3; J: TRBJ1-4; CDR3: CASSETATNEKLFF
V: TRBV14; J: TRBJ2-1; CDR3: CASSQVRLSVTYNEQFF
V: TRBV7-2; J: TRBJ2-1; CDR3: CASSQRAGSYNEQFF
V: TRBV6-5; J: TRBJ2-1; CDR3: CASSRTSGRNEQFF
V: TRBV7-3; J: TRBJ2-1; CDR3: CASSLFGRAYNEQFF
V: TRBV18; J: TRBJ2-7; CDR3: CASSPGTSVSYEQYF
V: TRBV19; J: TRBJ1-1; CDR3: CASSKTAMNTEAFF
V: TRBV19; J: TRBJ1-6; CDR3: CASSLRSAGSGSPLHF
V: TRBV2; J: TRBJ2-2; CDR3: CASSGGIGTGELFF
V: TRBV7-2; J: TRBJ2-1; CDR3: CASNPGGDVEQFF
V: TRBV28; J: TRBJ1-4; CDR3: CASSPGQGGTNEKLFF
V: TRBV7-3; J: TRBJ2-1; CDR3: CASSKTSSWGNEQFF
V: TRBV6-6; J: TRBJ1-2; CDR3: CASRSTGGGRMYGYTF
V: TRBV4-3; J: TRBJ2-1; CDR3: CASSQELAGAYNEQFF
V: TRBV7-6; J: TRBJ2-2; CDR3: CASSLGQGSATGELFF
V: TRBV10-3; J: TRBJ1-5; CDR3: CAIGQGGVGNQPQHF
V: TRBV28; J: TRBJ2-7; CDR3: CASFDRGSYEQYF
V: TRBV14; J: TRBJ1-2; CDR3: CASSQGRVGGYTF
V: TRBV27; J: TRBJ2-3; CDR3: CASSFGLAGGPDTQYF
V: TRBV6-2/TRBV6-3; J: TRBJ2-2; CDR3: CASSYPTSGWNTGELFF
V: TRBV2; J: TRBJ2-2; CDR3: CASSVSGTENTGELFF
V: TRBV7-2; J: TRBJ2-7; CDR3: CASSLETGVYEQYF
V: TRBV6-6; J: TRBJ2-3; CDR3: CASRQSPGDTQYF
V: TRBV6-1; J: TRBJ2-5; CDR3: CASSDLHQETQYF